This entry lists 7 T cell receptor beta chains sequenced from one sample in a study of shared T cell receptors in the human thymus. Sequenced by immunoSEQ multiplex PCR; TCRdb stores in-frame clones only, minus some. Among almost 550,000 clones, 75% to 80% were seen once, and the ten largest hold around 0.013%. These data were also reused for a study on human thymus T cells.

The source material was thymocytes. Every receptor here comes from a boy less than two years old with a congenital heart defect.

The chain links TRBV7-9 to TRBJ2-1; D is uncertain. The germline V gene encodes CDR1 SEHNR and CDR2 FQNEAQ (reference sequence). V was shortened by 6 bases and J by 8 bases, with 11 bases between the two germline ends. This CDR3 spans 12 amino acids. The CDR3 DNA is TGTGCCAGCAGGTCCTATAACGATGAGCAGTTCTTC. This translates into CASRSYNDEQFF.

The chain employs TRBV27 and TRBJ2-1, with 7 bases identical to TRBD2. The J segment lost 5 bases and the V segment lost 6 bases, leaving 10 bases of the junction unmatched. The CDR3 extends over 15 amino acids. The germline CDR1 and CDR2 sequences are MNHEY and SMNVEV (reference sequence). The CDR3 here is CASSPVGRVDNEQFF. Here the CDR3 DNA reads TGTGCCAGCAGCCCGGTGGGGAGGGTTGACAATGAGCAGTTCTTC.

The chain has TRBV18 and TRBJ1-2; 7 bases match TRBD1. The CDR3 runs to 14 residues. Germline CDR1 is KGHSH and CDR2 is LQKENI. J was trimmed by 2 bases and V by 1 base; bases with no gene match: 1. The CDR3 sequence is CASSPQGANYGYTF. CDR3 in DNA: TGTGCCAGCTCACCACAGGGGGCAAACTATGGCTACACCTTC.

This clone was recorded a few times. This rearrangement joins TRBV7-3 to TRBJ1-1; TRBD1 aligns across 9 bases. V lost 1 base to trimming and J lost 5 bases; unmatched junction nucleotides: 11. In germline, CDR1 is SGHTA, CDR2 FQGTGA. The CDR3 runs 17 residues. CDR3 in DNA: TGTGCCAGCAGCTTAAGCCACAGGGGGCGAGAGGGGACTGAAGCTTTCTTT. It encodes CASSLSHRGREGTEAFF. Supplemented by reference TRBV7-3 and TRBJ1-1, the full variable domain reads GAGVSQTPSNKVTEKGKYVELRCDPISGHTALYWYRQSLGQGPEFLIYFQGTGAADDSGLPNDRFFAVRPEGSVSTLKIQRTERGDSAVYLCASSLSHRGREGTEAFFGQGTRLTVV.

The chain has TRBV14 and TRBJ1-1, with TRBD1 as a possible D gene (6 bases). CDR3 size: 16 residues. Germline CDR1 is SGHDN and CDR2 is FVKESK. V lost 4 bases, J lost 4 bases, and 19 bases lay in between. CDR3 coding DNA: TGTGCCAGCAGCCTGAATCCACAGGGATGGGGCACTGAAGCTTTCTTT. Its translation is CASSLNPQGWGTEAFF.

The chain employs TRBV5-1 and TRBJ2-3; 7 nucleotides align to TRBD2. J was trimmed by 6 bases and V by 3 bases; bases with no gene match: 13. CDR3 size: 16 residues. Germline lookup yields CDR1 SGHRS and CDR2 YFSETQ. The CDR3 sequence is CASSSGTKGWADTQYF. The CDR3, as DNA: TGCGCCAGCAGCTCCGGGACTAAGGGTTGGGCGGATACGCAGTATTTT.

Only a few counts were recorded for this clone. Its ends do not fully match the called genes, so a read error is possible. The rearrangement links TRBV27 to TRBJ2-2; 9 nucleotides match TRBD2. Germline CDR1 is MNHEY and CDR2 is SMNVEV (reference sequence). The CDR3 extends over 17 amino acids. The CDR3 spells CASSRPLAGGNNGELFF. The CDR3 DNA sequence: TGTGCCAGCAGTCGTCCCCTGGCGGGAGGGAACAACGGGGAGCTGTTTTTT.